Listed below are T cell receptor beta chains from one sample, sequenced in a study of PD-L1 blockade in urothelial cancer. Libraries were prepared by immunoSEQ multiplex PCR; TCRdb keeps only in-frame clonotypes and omits some of them. This table has about 88,000 clones, 90% to 95% appearing once. The sample here was PBMCs, taken around atezolizumab (anti-PD-L1) treatment. The receptors derive from a man aged 60 to 69 with urothelial cancer. Each CDR3 is given with its conserved first and last residue. D genes are given only for firm matches. Expanded clones get a size class; other rows say once, few or many, or leave the size out.

-	TRBD2	TRBV6-1	TRBJ2-5	CASSALAGVQETQYF	TGTGCCAGCAGTGCACTAGCGGGGGTTCAAGAGACCCAGTACTTC
once	TRBD1	TRBV27	TRBJ1-4	CASSPGGGQGALREKLFF	TGTGCCAGCAGTCCGGGGGGGGGACAGGGGGCGCTTAGAGAAAAACTGTTTTTT
-	-	TRBV6-5	TRBJ2-3	CASSRGVGTQYF	TGTGCCAGCAGTCGCGGGGTGGGTACGCAGTATTTT
-	-	TRBV19	TRBJ2-7	CASSGAVYEQYF	TGTGCCAGTAGTGGGGCAGTCTACGAGCAGTACTTC
-	TRBD2	TRBV4-1	TRBJ2-7	CASSQKVASGSSSGFYEQYF	TGCGCCAGCAGTCAAAAGGTTGCTAGCGGGAGTAGTAGTGGATTCTACGAGCAGTACTTC
-	-	TRBV5-8	TRBJ2-3	CASSLWSQGTDTQYF	TGTGCCAGCAGCTTGTGGTCTCAGGGAACAGATACGCAGTATTTT
-	TRBD1	TRBV5-1	TRBJ1-1	CASSSTTGVGTEAFF	TGCGCCAGCAGCTCGACTACAGGGGTGGGCACTGAAGCTTTCTTT
-	TRBD1	TRBV6-1	TRBJ1-2	CASSEDRGVVGYTF	TGTGCCAGCAGTGAAGACAGGGGAGTGGTTGGCTACACCTTC
-	TRBD1	TRBV11-3	TRBJ2-1	CASSTGTGVRFF	TGTGCCAGCAGTACCGGGACAGGGGTTCGGTTCTTC
-	-	TRBV30	TRBJ1-6	CAWTDNRYLSPLHF	TGTGCCTGGACCGATAACAGATATCTTTCACCCCTCCACTTT
-	-	TRBV7-2	TRBJ2-5	CASSLRTGYQETQYF	TGTGCCAGCAGCTTACGCACAGGGTACCAAGAGACCCAGTACTTC
-	-	TRBV7-2	TRBJ2-7	CASSLVREQYF	TGTGCCAGCAGCTTAGTTCGCGAGCAGTACTTC
-	TRBD1	TRBV28	TRBJ1-2	CASSLGTAIYGYTF	TGTGCCAGCAGTTTAGGGACAGCAATTTATGGCTACACCTTC
-	-	TRBV19	TRBJ1-2	CASNPTGVYGYTF	TGTGCCAGTAACCCAACAGGAGTCTATGGCTACACCTTC
-	-	TRBV9	TRBJ2-5	CASSVGVSYFQETQYF	TGTGCCAGCAGCGTAGGGGTTAGCTATTTCCAAGAGACCCAGTACTTC
-	-	TRBV30	TRBJ1-3	CAWSVLNGNTIYF	TGTGCCTGGAGTGTACTAAATGGAAACACCATATATTTT
-	TRBD2	TRBV28	TRBJ2-1	CASSQSNTRREGHEFF	TGTGCCAGCAGTCAGTCGAATACCCGGCGGGAGGGCCATGAGTTCTTC
-	-	TRBV7-2	TRBJ2-5	CASSLTREETQYF	TGTGCCAGCAGCCTAACGCGGGAAGAGACCCAGTACTTC
-	TRBD2	TRBV10-3	TRBJ2-1	CAISVASGSSYNEQFF	TGTGCCATCAGTGTGGCTAGCGGGAGCTCCTACAATGAGCAGTTCTTC
-	-	TRBV4-3	TRBJ2-5	CASSQDLVRGQETQYF	TGCGCCAGCAGCCAAGATCTGGTTAGGGGGCAAGAGACCCAGTACTTC
-	-	TRBV9	TRBJ2-3	CASSVSTGVGNTQYF	TGTGCCAGCAGCGTGTCCACGGGAGTAGGAAATACGCAGTATTTT
-	-	TRBV29-1	TRBJ1-1	CSVVNSMNTEAFF	TGCAGCGTTGTGAACAGCATGAACACTGAAGCTTTCTTT
-	-	TRBV6-6	TRBJ2-7	CASSPLDEQYF	TGTGCCAGCAGTCCCCTTGACGAGCAGTACTTC
few	-	TRBV4-2	TRBJ2-2	CASSQVSDDTGELFF	TGTGCCAGCAGCCAAGTTAGCGACGACACCGGGGAGCTGTTTTTT
-	TRBD2	TRBV7-3	TRBJ2-3	CASSLSGGGTTDTQYF	TGTGCCAGCAGCCTCTCAGGCGGGGGGACCACAGATACGCAGTATTTT